The TCR beta chain described here comes from a study of sequential checkpoint blockade in melanoma. Using immunoSEQ multiplex PCR, the repertoire was profiled, and TCRdb retains in-frame clones only, with some absent. The sample holds some 10,000 clones, around 73% seen once. The treatment: randomized to nivolumab then ipilimumab (arm A) or the reverse (arm B). The CDR3 sequence is 13 residues long. The V end was cut by 1 base, the J end by 7 bases, with 10 bases between. Germline CDR1 is SEHNR and CDR2 is FQNEAQ (reference sequence). The material was CD8+ T cells sorted from blood (inferred from file names), obtained from a patient given nivolumab and ipilimumab in sequence. The TCR was taken from a human donor with melanoma. The chain is built from TRBV7-9 and TRBJ1-1; D unresolved. CDR3 nucleotide sequence: TGTGCCAGCAGCTTAGGATCCGAGATTGAAGCTTTCTTT. This translates into CASSLGSEIEAFF.